This entry describes one T cell receptor beta chain. The sample belongs to a study of cytomegalovirus exposure and HLA in healthy donors. 13 Jbeta primers and 60 Vbeta primers were used for the PCR. Some clones are missing from TCRdb's copy, which holds only in-frame ones; the method was immunoSEQ multiplex PCR. The sample carries some 150,000 clones, 60% to 75% recorded once. J was trimmed by 2 bases and V by 5 bases; bases with no gene match: 9. Germline lookup yields CDR1 SGHTS and CDR2 YDEGEE. This CDR3 has 16 residues. This TCR was sampled from a man aged 18 to 29 in good health and CMV-seronegative. The sequenced sample was PBMCs. The chain is built from TRBV5-8 and TRBJ2-1, with 8 bases fitting TRBD2. Here the CDR3 DNA reads TGTGCCAGCAGTGCCGGGAGGGGCTTTACCTACAATGAGCAGTTCTTC. This encodes CASSAGRGFTYNEQFF. The whole variable domain, filled in from reference TRBV5-8 and TRBJ2-1, reads EAGVTQSPTHLIKTRGQQATLRCSPISGHTSVYWYQQALGLGLQFLLWYDEGEERNRGNFPPRFSGRQFPNYSSELNVNALELEDSALYLCASSAGRGFTYNEQFFGPGTRLTVL.